This is a list of T cell receptor beta chains from one sample in a study of blood T cell repertoires in COVID-19. TCRdb keeps only in-frame clones here, not all; method: immunoSEQ multiplex PCR. The sample lists roughly 240,000 clones, more than 70% occurring once. The sequenced sample consisted of PBMCs or T cells enriched from blood (not recorded which). The receptors shown here come from a woman aged 35 to 49 with acute COVID-19. CDR3s include the opening cysteine and the closing phenylalanine or tryptophan. Each record gives: CDR3 protein, V gene.

CDR3 protein: CASSESGGGNSPLHF
V gene: TRBV25-1

CDR3 protein: CASSPDSLSHTEAFF
V gene: TRBV5-1

CDR3 protein: CASSPRQGGYGYTF
V gene: TRBV5-1

CDR3 protein: CASRRPTGGSPLHF
V gene: TRBV6-5

CDR3 protein: CASRLPGGGTEAFF
V gene: TRBV5-1

CDR3 protein: CASSLPGGTGELFF
V gene: TRBV11-2

CDR3 protein: CASSPGVDYGYTF
V gene: TRBV11-3

CDR3 protein: CAISGPENSPLHF
V gene: TRBV10-3

CDR3 protein: CASSYSGGTKNIQYF
V gene: TRBV6-5

CDR3 protein: CASSLGAGVNSPLHF
V gene: TRBV7-9

CDR3 protein: CASRDRADTEAFF
V gene: TRBV10-2

CDR3 protein: CASSPWDGGGNSPLHF
V gene: TRBV3-1/TRBV3-2

CDR3 protein: CASSLRGRWGTGELFF
V gene: TRBV5-4

CDR3 protein: CASSVDVSSGNTIYF
V gene: TRBV10-2

CDR3 protein: CASSRSGQGRYYGYTF
V gene: TRBV11-3

CDR3 protein: CASSLGSLSPLHF
V gene: TRBV5-1

CDR3 protein: CASSLSRNSPLHF
V gene: TRBV27

CDR3 protein: CASSSDSYTGELFF
V gene: TRBV14

CDR3 protein: CASSLVPSIIAF
V gene: TRBV11-3

CDR3 protein: CASSPGTGGTEAFF
V gene: TRBV19

CDR3 protein: CASSQDHAGGAYEQYF
V gene: TRBV4-2

CDR3 protein: CAWSVQRTGSGYTF
V gene: TRBV30

CDR3 protein: CASSDSLRETQYF
V gene: TRBV3-1/TRBV3-2

CDR3 protein: CASSIHGGNSPLHF
V gene: TRBV19

CDR3 protein: CASSDGTGSTDTQYF
V gene: TRBV9

CDR3 protein: CASSLGPSGSSSYEQYF
V gene: TRBV5-1

CDR3 protein: CASSFTAGNNEQFF
V gene: TRBV11-2

CDR3 protein: CASAPPSQGLREQFF
V gene: TRBV5-1

CDR3 protein: CASSSPPANYGYTF
V gene: TRBV7-2

CDR3 protein: CAGKKRSEYGYTF
V gene: TRBV30

CDR3 protein: CASSFRGINGYTF
V gene: TRBV7-2

CDR3 protein: CASSPRNGGGADTQYF
V gene: TRBV4-2

CDR3 protein: CASGFRDRTHYEQYF
V gene: TRBV27

CDR3 protein: CASSLGLLAGGPGELFF
V gene: TRBV7-2

CDR3 protein: CAISRQGPSGNTIYF
V gene: TRBV10-3

CDR3 protein: CASSIPQGNRNTIYF
V gene: TRBV19

CDR3 protein: CATSDPVAGPSYNEQFF
V gene: TRBV24-1

CDR3 protein: CASSEAGGPNQPQHF
V gene: TRBV6-1

CDR3 protein: CASSLANGLGGYTF
V gene: TRBV7-2

CDR3 protein: CASSQSAGQGGGYTF
V gene: TRBV16

CDR3 protein: CASSVEAGHSTDTQYF
V gene: TRBV9

CDR3 protein: CASTDRVTEAFF
V gene: TRBV6-5

CDR3 protein: CASSNAIGTWGNTIYF
V gene: TRBV28

CDR3 protein: CASTGTGTTGANVLTF
V gene: TRBV19

CDR3 protein: CASGPGTGELFF
V gene: TRBV10-1

CDR3 protein: CASSWRSEAFF
V gene: TRBV5-6

CDR3 protein: CASSPLGLPPGEQFF
V gene: TRBV19

CDR3 protein: CASSTTSGTYNEQFF
V gene: TRBV5-1

CDR3 protein: CASSFGRDANYGYTF
V gene: TRBV5-6

CDR3 protein: CASSEETGGNQPQHF
V gene: TRBV2

CDR3 protein: CASSPRGISGNTIYF
V gene: TRBV9

CDR3 protein: CASSPRPSYGYTF
V gene: TRBV7-2

CDR3 protein: CASSINRGQSPLHF
V gene: TRBV19

CDR3 protein: CATSDTDRANTGELFF
V gene: TRBV24-1

CDR3 protein: CASRPTGVEGYTF
V gene: TRBV2

CDR3 protein: CATSNPGSGANVLTF
V gene: TRBV15